This T cell receptor (beta chain) was retrieved from a study of blood T cell repertoires in COVID-19. Overall study: Acute and convalescent COVID-19 samples came from the United States, Italy and Spain.

In the source study's methods: Amplification of reference gene primers provided the estimated nucleated cell counts. Using immunoSEQ multiplex PCR, the repertoire was profiled, and TCRdb retains in-frame clones only, with some absent. V and J calls and clone size are copied from that table; D and trimming were computed from the DNA. The sample records tens of thousands of clones, roughly 88% being singletons. The CDR3 runs 14 residues. Trimming removed 4 bases from V and 7 bases from J, with 17 bases in between. Germline lookup yields CDR1 MNHEY and CDR2 SVGAGI. This TCR derives from a human donor in a cohort sampled during active COVID-19. The chain employs TRBV6-5 and TRBJ2-7; tentatively, D is TRBD1 (6 bases). Specimen: peripheral blood. Here the CDR3 reads CASSLTGTIGEQYF. The CDR3, as DNA: TGTGCCAGCAGTTTAACAGGGACCATCGGGGAGCAGTACTTC.